The rows below give T cell receptor beta chains drawn from one sample of a study of memory CD4+ T cells and cytomegalovirus serostatus. Clones were sequenced by immunoSEQ multiplex PCR, and TCRdb holds only the in-frame ones, with some missing. The sample includes about 75,000 clones, approximately 78% of them seen just once. The sequenced material came from memory CD4+ T cells from blood. These receptors all stem from an adult in good health and CMV-seropositive. CDR3s include the opening cysteine and the closing phenylalanine or tryptophan. The order of the fields is CDR3 DNA, CDR3 protein, J gene, CDR3 length, clone size, D gene, V gene. D genes are given only for firm matches. Rows may omit the clone size; those that give it use once, few, many or a size class.

cdr3_nt: TGTGCCAGCTCACCGAAGAGTGAGGGTGCTTTCTTT
cdr3_aa: CASSPKSEGAFF
j_call: TRBJ1-1
cdr3_length: 12
clone_size: NA
d_call: NA
v_call: TRBV18

cdr3_nt: TGTGCCAGCCGGGCTGATGAAAAACTGTTTTTT
cdr3_aa: CASRADEKLFF
j_call: TRBJ1-4
cdr3_length: 11
clone_size: NA
d_call: NA
v_call: TRBV19

cdr3_nt: TGTGCCAGCACCTACGCCCAACAGGGGGTGCGTGGCTACACCTTC
cdr3_aa: CASTYAQQGVRGYTF
j_call: TRBJ1-2
cdr3_length: 15
clone_size: NA
d_call: TRBD1
v_call: TRBV5-6

cdr3_nt: TGCAGTGCCGAGGGGGCGGAAGGCTACACCTTC
cdr3_aa: CSAEGAEGYTF
j_call: TRBJ1-2
cdr3_length: 11
clone_size: NA
d_call: TRBD1
v_call: TRBV20-1

cdr3_nt: TGCGCCAGCAGCAGGGGCGGCACAGATACGCAGTATTTT
cdr3_aa: CASSRGGTDTQYF
j_call: TRBJ2-3
cdr3_length: 13
clone_size: NA
d_call: NA
v_call: TRBV5-1

cdr3_nt: TGTGCCAGCATCAAAAGGGCGGCGAACACTGAAGCTTTCTTT
cdr3_aa: CASIKRAANTEAFF
j_call: TRBJ1-1
cdr3_length: 14
clone_size: NA
d_call: NA
v_call: TRBV2

cdr3_nt: TGTGCCAGCAGTGGGGGACAGGTAAATCAGCCCCAGCATTTT
cdr3_aa: CASSGGQVNQPQHF
j_call: TRBJ1-5
cdr3_length: 14
clone_size: NA
d_call: TRBD1
v_call: TRBV2

cdr3_nt: TGTGCCAGCAGCTTACAGGCAGGGGGAGGCACAGATACGCAGTATTTT
cdr3_aa: CASSLQAGGGTDTQYF
j_call: TRBJ2-3
cdr3_length: 16
clone_size: NA
d_call: TRBD1
v_call: TRBV11-2

cdr3_nt: TGTGCCAGCAGCCATCAGTTTGCCTATGGCTACACCTTC
cdr3_aa: CASSHQFAYGYTF
j_call: TRBJ1-2
cdr3_length: 13
clone_size: NA
d_call: NA
v_call: TRBV14

cdr3_nt: TGTGCCAGCAGTTTAGAAGTATTGCAGCCCCAGCATTTT
cdr3_aa: CASSLEVLQPQHF
j_call: TRBJ1-5
cdr3_length: 13
clone_size: once
d_call: NA
v_call: TRBV6-1

cdr3_nt: TGTGCCAGCAGCTCACTTTCCTGGCCCAGAAGTTCGGAGACCCAGTACTTC
cdr3_aa: CASSSLSWPRSSETQYF
j_call: TRBJ2-5
cdr3_length: 17
clone_size: few
d_call: NA
v_call: TRBV13

cdr3_nt: TGTGCCAGCAGTGAATTGGGGCCAGATAATAATTCACCCCTCCACTTT
cdr3_aa: CASSELGPDNNSPLHF
j_call: TRBJ1-6
cdr3_length: 16
clone_size: NA
d_call: NA
v_call: TRBV2

cdr3_nt: TGTGCCTGGAGTCGGGGGGGCAGGTGGGGCAATCAGCCCCAGCATTTT
cdr3_aa: CAWSRGGRWGNQPQHF
j_call: TRBJ1-5
cdr3_length: 16
clone_size: once
d_call: NA
v_call: TRBV30

cdr3_nt: TGTGCCAGCACCATTACAGCTCCCAGCTATGGCTACACCTTC
cdr3_aa: CASTITAPSYGYTF
j_call: TRBJ1-2
cdr3_length: 14
clone_size: NA
d_call: NA
v_call: TRBV6-6

cdr3_nt: TGTGCCAGCAGCTTGAACAATCAGCCCCAGCATTTT
cdr3_aa: CASSLNNQPQHF
j_call: TRBJ1-5
cdr3_length: 12
clone_size: NA
d_call: NA
v_call: TRBV11-3